This TCR beta chain emerged from a study of Graves' ophthalmopathy and Graves' hyperthyroidism. The study, taken as a whole, reports: A majority of expanded thyroid clonotypes exceeding 0.001 frequency were likewise present in blood.

Amplification from RNA transcripts yielded the TCR beta CDR3 regions. HTBI primers were used in a first-round RT-PCR, which preceded a second-round multiplex PCR. TCRdb re-called the multiplex PCR reads through MiXCR, storing one row per CDR3 protein. The sample lists some 390,000 distinct CDR3 sequences, around 20% occurring once. This clonotype was detected ten times or more. The target antigen is unknown. This sequence was found in a woman aged 18-30 years with Graves' ophthalmopathy. The material sequenced was peripheral blood.

The DNA of the CDR3 is TGTGCCAGCACCGATACAGGGGGGAGTCAGCCCCAGCATTTT. This sequence encodes CASTDTGGSQPQHF. The chain has TRBV6-1 and TRBJ1-5, with 8 bases matching TRBD1. Germline lookup yields CDR1 MNHNS and CDR2 SASEGT. Trimming took 7 bases from V and 6 from J; bases not matched to a gene: 8. This CDR3 is built from 14 residues.